The 26 T cell receptor beta chains below come from one sample, sequenced in a study of glioma-infiltrating T cells. The iRepertoire nested amplicon-rescue multiplex PCR amplified TCR alpha and beta CDR3s from RNA. From the multiplex PCR reads, TCRdb called clonotypes with MiXCR, one entry per CDR3 protein. The sample comprises around 190,000 distinct CDR3 sequences, around 40% of which are singletons, and roughly 5.4% rests with the top ten. Sequencing was carried out using glioma tissue, nonneoplastic brain tissue, or PBMCs (not recorded which). The receptors here all came from a human donor with low-grade glioma or glioblastoma, undergoing nonglioma brain surgery, or in good health (not recorded which).

The chain uses TRBV2 and TRBJ2-3; D may be TRBD1 (6 bases). Germline V CDR1 and CDR2: SNHLY, FYNNEI. V gave up 7 bases and J gave up 4 bases, with 12 bases separating them. The CDR3 has 13 residues. CDR3 in amino acids: CASIQGFADTQYF. DNA for the CDR3: TGTGCCAGCATACAGGGTTTCGCAGATACGCAGTATTTT.

This clonotype was recorded many times. The CDR3 spells CASSFGTSGRGNEQFF. CDR3 nucleotide sequence: TGTGCCAGCAGTTTTGGGACTAGCGGTAGGGGCAATGAGCAGTTCTTC. The chain has TRBV27 and TRBJ2-1, with 11 nucleotides matching TRBD2. The germline V gene encodes CDR1 MNHEY and CDR2 SMNVEV (reference sequence). V lost 3 bases and J lost 6; bases outside the gene matches: 7. The CDR3 runs to 16 residues.

This clonotype occurred once. The J gene is TRBJ2-1, the V gene TRBV28; 10 bases match TRBD2. Per germline, CDR1 MDHEN and CDR2 SYDVKM. V was pared by 2 bases and J by 7 bases, with 11 bases of the junction left unmatched. The CDR3 contains 17 residues. The CDR3 coding sequence is TGTGCCAGCAGTTTAGCCGGGCTAGCGGGAGTCAGGAATGAGCAGTTCTTC. This translates into CASSLAGLAGVRNEQFF.

The chain recombines TRBV7-9 with TRBJ2-3; D possibly uses TRBD1 or TRBD2 (5 bases each). V dropped 4 bases and J dropped 3 bases, with 11 bases sitting between them. The CDR3 extends over 14 amino acids. Germline values: CDR1 SEHNR, CDR2 FQNEAQ (reference sequence). CDR3 in amino acids: CASSYGDLTDTQYF. CDR3 bases: TGTGCCAGCAGCTATGGGGACCTTACAGATACGCAGTATTTT.

At least ten counts were recorded for this clonotype. CDR3 nucleotides: TGTGCCAGCAGTTTATCCGTGACTAGCGGCCAAGAGACCCAGTACTTC. Translated, it gives CASSLSVTSGQETQYF. V and J are TRBV28 and TRBJ2-5, with 9 bases fitting TRBD2. Trimming at V came to 1 base and at J to 1 base, leaving 4 bases not matched to a gene. The CDR3 covers 16 residues. Germline CDR1 reads MDHEN; CDR2 reads SYDVKM.

The rearrangement joins TRBV7-8 to TRBJ2-3; D might be TRBD1 (6 bases). The V end lost 2 bases, the J end lost 0 bases, and 18 bases lay between the germline ends. The CDR3 is 18 residues long. CDR1 SGHVS and CDR2 FQNEAQ come from the germline V gene. The CDR3 sequence: CASSLTERQERSTDTQYF. The CDR3, as DNA: TGTGCCAGCAGCTTAACCGAACGACAGGAACGTAGCACAGATACGCAGTATTTT.

This clonotype has only one observation. It may be a read error: a sequence one base away is much more abundant. This chain links TRBV2 with TRBJ2-1, with D maybe TRBD2 (5 bases). CDR1 and CDR2 (germline): SNHLY, FYNNEI. This CDR3 is 13 amino acids long. V dropped 5 bases and J dropped 5 bases, with 10 bases sitting between them. CDR3 loop: CASSLLDNNEQFF. CDR3 nucleotides: TGTGCCAGCAGTTTACTAGACAACAATGAGCAGTTCTTC.

This clonotype was counted at least ten times. In nucleotides, the CDR3 is TGTGCCAGCAGTGAACACCTGGGACCCCCGAAGGATGAGACCCAGTACTTC. It is translated as CASSEHLGPPKDETQYF. This sequence joins TRBV2 and TRBJ2-5, with D tentatively TRBD1 or TRBD2 (5 bases each). The CDR3 extends over 17 amino acids. CDR1 is SNHLY, CDR2 FYNNEI, per germline. The V end was cut by 2 bases, the J end by 5 bases, with 21 bases between. Combining the CDR3 with reference TRBV2 and TRBJ2-5 gives the whole variable domain EPEVTQTPSHQVTQMGQEVILRCVPISNHLYFYWYRQILGQKVEFLVSFYNNEISEKSEIFDDQFSVERPDGSNFTLKIRSTKLEDSAMYFCASSEHLGPPKDETQYFGPGTRLLVL.

This clonotype has at least ten counts. The chain is built from TRBV28 and TRBJ2-5; 14 nucleotides agree with TRBD2. The V gene's germline CDR1 is MDHEN and CDR2 SYDVKM. V shed 5 bases, J shed 8 bases, and the junction held 7 bases outside the gene matches. This CDR3 spans 15 amino acids. The CDR3 DNA is TGTGCCAGCAGTAAGACTAGCGGGAGGGCGATTACCCAGTACTTC. It is translated as CASSKTSGRAITQYF. The full variable domain, rest sourced from reference TRBV28 and TRBJ2-5, is DVKVTQSSRYLVKRTGEKVFLECVQDMDHENMFWYRQDPGLGLRLIYFSYDVKMKEKGDIPEGYSVSREKKERFSLILESASTNQTSMYLCASSKTSGRAITQYFGPGTRLLVL.

Regarding this clonotype: A much larger clone differs by one base, so this may be a read error. The chain has TRBV24-1 and TRBJ1-1, with D tentatively TRBD1 (5 bases). The CDR3 is 16 amino acids. Germline CDR1 KGHDR, CDR2 SFDVKD. Written as DNA, the CDR3 is TGTGGCACCAGTCGTAGGGCAGGGTCTGAGGGCACTGAAGCTTTCTTT. Translating gives CGTSRRAGSEGTEAFF.

V is TRBV5-8 and J is TRBJ2-3; 13 positions agree with TRBD2. This CDR3 spans 16 amino acids. J lost 5 bases, V lost 4 bases, and 7 bases had no gene match. The germline CDR1 and CDR2 sequences are SGHTS and YDEGEE. The CDR3 region is CASSAGLAGRGDTQYF. In DNA form, the CDR3 reads TGTGCCAGCAGCGCGGGACTAGCGGGACGTGGAGATACGCAGTATTTT.

On this clonotype: A much bigger clone sits one base away, suggesting this may be a read error. The chain couples TRBV6-2 or TRBV6-3 to TRBJ2-2, with 9 bases fitting TRBD2. This CDR3 is built from 14 residues. The germline CDR1 and CDR2 sequences are MNHEY and SVGEGT. The DNA for the CDR3 is TGTGCCAGAGTTCTAGCGGGAAACACCGAGGAGCTGTTTTTT. Protein sequence: CARVLAGNTEELFF.

This clonotype was picked up many times. This rearrangement joins TRBV6-1 to TRBJ1-2; D possibly corresponds to TRBD1 (5 bases). CDR1 and CDR2 (germline): MNHNS, SASEGT. Trimming took off 6 bases at V and 5 bases at J, with 13 bases between the two ends. The CDR3 runs 13 residues. The CDR3 protein is CASRRGDTYGYTF. The CDR3 bases are TGTGCCAGCAGGAGGGGTGATACTTATGGCTACACCTTC.

About this clonotype: Relative to the germline gene, one junction end is altered; a read error may explain this. The chain is built from TRBV7-2 and TRBJ2-3, with 9 bases lining up with TRBD2. This CDR3 region has 14 residues. Germline V gene sequence: CDR1 SGHTA, CDR2 FQGNSA. For the CDR3, the DNA is TGTGCCAGCAGTCCGGGACTAGCAACAGATAAGCAGTATTTT. Translated: CASSPGLATDKQYF.

At least ten counts were recorded for this clonotype. The rearrangement uses TRBV28 and TRBJ2-3; D perhaps matches TRBD1 (6 bases). Trimming pared 6 bases from V and 2 bases from J, leaving 18 bases between. Germline CDR1 reads MDHEN; CDR2 reads SYDVKM. The CDR3 totals 16 residues. The chain's CDR3 is CASRASGTTFTDTQYF. In nucleotides, the CDR3 is TGTGCCAGCAGAGCCTCCGGGACAACGTTCACAGATACGCAGTATTTT.

This clonotype was picked up a small number of times. The V gene is TRBV5-5, the J gene TRBJ2-1; no clear D. CDR1 is SGHKS, CDR2 YYEKEE, per germline (reference sequence). The CDR3 consists of 13 residues. Trimming cost V 0 bases and J 8 bases, with 9 bases left between them. The CDR3 loop is CASSLALKHEQFF. The CDR3 DNA sequence: TGTGCCAGCAGCTTGGCCCTGAAGCATGAGCAGTTCTTC.

V and J are TRBV2 and TRBJ2-3; D uncertain. Deletions cut 6 bases from V and 6 bases from J, with 7 bases between. This CDR3 comprises 11 residues. Germline loops: CDR1 SNHLY, CDR2 FYNNEI. CDR3 loop: CASRRSDTQYF. The CDR3 region has the DNA TGTGCCAGCAGGAGATCCGATACGCAGTATTTT. Combining the CDR3 with reference TRBV2 and TRBJ2-3 gives the whole variable domain EPEVTQTPSHQVTQMGQEVILRCVPISNHLYFYWYRQILGQKVEFLVSFYNNEISEKSEIFDDQFSVERPDGSNFTLKIRSTKLEDSAMYFCASRRSDTQYFGPGTRLTVL.

Note on this clonotype: This clone may be a read error of a much larger clone one base away. The chain recombines TRBV28 with TRBJ1-5; D is unclear. Germline V gives CDR1 MDHEN, CDR2 SYDVKM. CDR3 length: 12 residues. The CDR3 is CTSSFPNQPQHF. CDR3 in DNA: TGTACCAGCAGTTTCCCAAATCAGCCCCAGCATTTT.

This clonotype was seen ten or more times. The rearrangement joins TRBV28 to TRBJ1-2, with no clear D. Germline V gene lookup returns CDR1 MDHEN and CDR2 SYDVKM. The CDR3 is 13 residues long. V was trimmed by 5 bases and J by 5 bases, leaving 12 bases between them. In nucleotides, the CDR3 is TGTGCCAGCAGTCCCGCACAATATTATGGCTACACCTTC. Translated: CASSPAQYYGYTF.

A note on this clonotype: The junction does not match germline at one end; this may be a read error. The chain employs TRBV28 and TRBJ2-1; 11 bases map to TRBD2. Per germline, CDR1 MDHEN and CDR2 SYDVKM. This CDR3 has 16 amino acids. For the CDR3, the DNA is TGTGCCAGCAGTTTAGAAGGGACTAGCGGTACCTATGAGCAGTCCTTC. Amino acids: CASSLEGTSGTYEQSF.

For this clonotype: This may be a read error, as it is one base from a much larger clone. This chain uses TRBV12-5 with TRBJ2-3; D unresolved. The CDR3 length is 11 residues. The germline gives CDR1 LGHNT, CDR2 FRNRAP. With 7 bases removed from V and 7 bases from J, the gap between germline ends came to 9 bases. In DNA, the CDR3 is TGTGCTAGTGCAATGGCATATACGCAGTATTTT. Amino acids: CASAMAYTQYF.

As regards this clonotype: A read error may explain this, as a much larger clone is one base away. The chain couples TRBV28 to TRBJ2-5, with D unclear. The V end was cut by 5 bases, the J end by 5 bases, with 12 bases between. Looked up from germline, CDR1 is MDHEN and CDR2 is SYDVKM. This CDR3 region has 13 residues. In DNA, the CDR3 is TGTGCCAGCAGTAACTTACTCTGGGAGACCCAGTACTTC. Its protein product is CASSNLLWETQYF.

This clonotype was recorded only once. A junction end diverges from the germline sequence, so it may reflect a read error. The rearrangement uses TRBV18 and TRBJ1-5; D is ambiguous. Germline CDR1 reads KGHSH; CDR2 reads LQKENI. The CDR3 is 12 amino acids. The CDR3 loop reads CASSRSNQHQHF. The CDR3 DNA reads TGTGCCAGCTCACGTAGCAATCAGCACCAGCATTTT.

Of note for this clonotype: This may arise from a read error, as a much more abundant clone is one base away. The chain links TRBV4-1 to TRBJ2-1, with 7 bases lining up with TRBD1. The CDR3 extends over 16 amino acids. CDR1 and CDR2 from the germline V gene are MGHRA and YSYEKL. CDR3 in amino acids: CPSSQGDSVLYNEQFF. As DNA, the CDR3 is TGCCCCAGCAGCCAAGGGGACAGCGTCCTCTACAATGAGCAGTTCTTC.

In regard to this clonotype: One junction end disagrees with the germline gene, perhaps due to a read error. The CDR3 loop reads CASSLRKLAGKETKYF. The CDR3 coding sequence is TGTGCCAGCAGTTTAAGGAAACTAGCGGGAAAAGAGACCAAGTACTTC. The chain combines TRBV27 with TRBJ2-5; 10 positions agree with TRBD2. The CDR3 has 16 amino acids. Germline values: CDR1 MNHEY, CDR2 SMNVEV (reference sequence).

This sequence joins TRBV7-2 and TRBJ1-6, with 8 positions matching TRBD1. The CDR3 is made up of 15 amino acids. With V trimmed by 5 bases and J by 8 bases, 8 bases remained unmatched. Germline V gene lookup returns CDR1 SGHTA and CDR2 FQGNSA. The CDR3 loop reads CASSPQGAWDSPLHF. The CDR3 bases are TGTGCCAGCAGCCCCCAGGGGGCCTGGGATTCACCCCTCCACTTT.